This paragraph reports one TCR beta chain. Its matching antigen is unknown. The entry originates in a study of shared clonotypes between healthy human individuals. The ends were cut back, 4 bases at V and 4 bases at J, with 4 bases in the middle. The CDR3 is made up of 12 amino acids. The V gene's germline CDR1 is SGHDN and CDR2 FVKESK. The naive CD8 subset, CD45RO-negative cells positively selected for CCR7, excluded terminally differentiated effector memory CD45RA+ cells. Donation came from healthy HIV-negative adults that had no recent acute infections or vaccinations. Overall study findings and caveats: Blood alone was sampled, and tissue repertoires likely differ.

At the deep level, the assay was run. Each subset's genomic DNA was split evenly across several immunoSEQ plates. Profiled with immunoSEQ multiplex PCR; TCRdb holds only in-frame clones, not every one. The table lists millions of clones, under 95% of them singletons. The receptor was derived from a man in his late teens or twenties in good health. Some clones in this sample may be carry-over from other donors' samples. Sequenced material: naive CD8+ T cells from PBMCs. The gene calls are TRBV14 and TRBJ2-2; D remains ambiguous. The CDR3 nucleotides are TGTGCCAGCAGCCGGGTCACCGGGGAGCTGTTTTTT. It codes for CASSRVTGELFF.